Shown below are 5 T cell receptor beta chains from a single sample sequenced in a study of cytomegalovirus exposure and HLA in healthy donors. The PCR was carried out with 60 Vbeta primers and 13 Jbeta primers. Sequencing used immunoSEQ multiplex PCR; TCRdb keeps in-frame clones, though not all of them. The sample lists over 150,000 clones; over 70% were seen once. Specimen: PBMCs. The receptor set was obtained from a woman in her twenties or thirties in good health and CMV-seropositive.

This clone was counted once. V is TRBV9 and J is TRBJ2-3; 10 nucleotides match TRBD2. The CDR3 length is 15 residues. The germline V gene has CDR1 SGDLS and CDR2 YYNGEE. Losses at the gene ends were 1 base for V and 3 bases for J; bases not matched to a gene: 2. The CDR3 bases are TGTGCCAGCAGCGTACTAGCGGGAGAAACAGATACGCAGTATTTT. This sequence encodes CASSVLAGETDTQYF.

There are a few counts of this clone. The gene calls are TRBV2 and TRBJ1-6, with TRBD1 matching over 7 bases. The CDR3 extends over 16 amino acids. Looked up from germline, CDR1 is SNHLY and CDR2 is FYNNEI. The trim removed 6 bases at V and 0 bases at J, leaving 5 bases unmatched. CDR3 bases: TGTGCCAGCAGCCAATACAGGGGCTCCTATAATTCACCCCTCCACTTT. Protein sequence: CASSQYRGSYNSPLHF. The full variable domain, its missing parts supplied by reference TRBV2 and TRBJ1-6, is EPEVTQTPSHQVTQMGQEVILRCVPISNHLYFYWYRQILGQKVEFLVSFYNNEISEKSEIFDDQFSVERPDGSNFTLKIRSTKLEDSAMYFCASSQYRGSYNSPLHFGNGTRLTVT.

This clone appeared a few times. V gene TRBV6-4 combines with J gene TRBJ2-1; TRBD2 matches at 7 bases. Germline trimming cut 4 bases from V and 1 base from J; bases unmatched to any gene: 1. The CDR3 is 14 amino acids. CDR1 is MRHNA and CDR2 is SNTAGT in the germline V gene. The CDR3 spells CASSGGSSYNEQFF. The CDR3 DNA is TGTGCCAGCAGTGGCGGGAGTTCCTACAATGAGCAGTTCTTC.

The rearrangement links TRBV6-1 to TRBJ2-3; 10 bases line up with TRBD1. The CDR3 is 15 amino acids. V lost 6 bases, J lost 1 base, and 4 bases stayed unmatched. Germline V gene sequence: CDR1 MNHNS, CDR2 SASEGT. The chain's CDR3 is CASRPGTGGTDTQYF. The CDR3 nucleotides are TGTGCCAGCAGACCCGGGACAGGGGGCACAGATACGCAGTATTTT.

J is TRBJ2-7 and V is TRBV7-3; TRBD1 matches 7 bases. The J segment lost 3 bases and the V segment lost 5 bases, leaving 4 bases of the junction unmatched. CDR3 length equals 13 residues. Germline CDR1 SGHTA, CDR2 FQGTGA. The CDR3 nucleotides are TGTGCCAGCAGCCGGGGACAGTACTACGAGCAGTACTTC. This encodes CASSRGQYYEQYF.